These 5 T cell receptor beta chains share one sample of origin, sequenced in a study of cytomegalovirus exposure and HLA in healthy donors. A multiplex PCR was run with 60 Vbeta primers and 13 Jbeta primers. The table came from immunoSEQ multiplex PCR; TCRdb's copy has only in-frame clones and leaves some out. The repertoire has over 100,000 clones, 60% to 80% of them found once; the top ten carry 1.4% to 1.5%. Specimen: PBMCs. The source of these receptors is a female donor in good health and CMV-seronegative.

This clone was counted a few times. This rearrangement joins TRBV4-3 to TRBJ2-1, with TRBD1 as a possible D gene (6 bases). The CDR3 has 15 amino acids. CDR1 LGHNA and CDR2 YSLEER come from the germline V gene. The V end lost 2 bases, the J end lost 3 bases, and 11 bases lay between the germline ends. CDR3 amino acids: CASSQLTGDYNEQFF. CDR3 sequence (DNA): TGCGCCAGCAGCCAACTGACAGGAGACTACAATGAGCAGTTCTTC.

The CDR3 loop reads CASSSYPGQANTEAFF. In DNA, the CDR3 is TGTGCCAGCAGTTCTTACCCAGGACAGGCGAACACTGAAGCTTTCTTT. V is TRBV6-6 and J is TRBJ1-1, with 7 bases identical to TRBD1. V was pared by 4 bases and J by 1 base, with 9 bases of the junction left unmatched. CDR3 length equals 16 residues. Looked up from germline, CDR1 is MNHNY and CDR2 is SVGAGI (reference sequence).

The V call is TRBV5-1, the J call TRBJ2-3; possible D gene TRBD1, 6 bases. The length of the CDR3 is 15 residues. Trimming removed 0 bases at V and 0 bases at J, with 8 bases between. Germline V gene sequence: CDR1 SGHRS, CDR2 YFSETQ. The CDR3 region has the DNA TGCGCCAGCAGCTTGGAGGACAGTAGCACAGATACGCAGTATTTT. This codes for CASSLEDSSTDTQYF.

This CDR3 reads CASSWEGELFF. The CDR3 DNA sequence: TGTGCCAGCAGCTGGGAGGGGGAGCTGTTTTTT. The chain joins TRBV28 to TRBJ2-2; D perhaps matches TRBD2 (5 bases). Germline V gene data show CDR1 as MDHEN and CDR2 as SYDVKM. V lost 6 bases, J lost 8 bases, and 7 bases lay in between. The CDR3 totals 11 residues.

The V gene is TRBV4-3, the J gene TRBJ1-5, with D hard to call. Per germline, CDR1 LGHNA and CDR2 YSLEER. V was clipped by 0 bases and J by 1 base, with 7 bases between them. CDR3 length: 15 residues. CDR3 nucleotide sequence: TGCGCCAGCAGCCAAGATGTATTGAGCAATCAGCCCCAGCATTTT. Its protein is CASSQDVLSNQPQHF.